The present T cell receptor (beta chain) was sequenced within a study of T cells in women clearing cervical HPV infection. The overall study: Only a few women had HLA typing results available. Study-wide results and limits: Effector/memory and HPV-specific T cells were not isolated, and association timing is unknown. CIN3+ cases had significantly higher TCR repertoire richness than controls, but evenness did not differ.

Prevalent HPV16 infections were excluded; only incident single HPV16 infections included. The V gene's germline CDR1 is SGHAT and CDR2 FQDESV (reference sequence). Trimming cost V 5 bases and J 7 bases; bases outside gene matches: 9. The CDR3 runs 14 residues. About this clone itself: Its antigen is unknown. The read stops 3 residues short of the end of the CDR3; the missing end is completed from the germline J gene.

Assay used: immunoSEQ multiplex PCR; TCRdb lists only in-frame clones, some missing. The sample's table shows over 10,000 clones. The material sequenced was blood buffy coat. The clonotype was recovered from a woman between 18 and 70 years old with a cervical HPV16 infection that either progressed to CIN3+ or cleared (not recorded which). The chain is built from TRBV11-1 and TRBJ1-2; TRBD1 aligns across 8 bases. CDR3 sequence reads: CASSQTTGVVGYTF. CDR3 DNA (partial): TGTGCCAGCAGCCAAACGACAGGGGTGGTTGGC.